This entry is about one T cell receptor (beta chain). In this sample, this clonotype turned up a few times. Its binding antigen is unknown. Per-base quality was not reported, and no clone a single base away is much larger than it. V sheds 0 bases and J sheds 10 bases, leaving 16 bases between their ends. CDR1 and CDR2 (SGHRS, YFSETQ) derive from the germline V gene. The CDR3 holds 14 amino acids from the cysteine to the phenylalanine. Only the CDR3 region is kept as DNA, spanning 42 bases read in frame from base 1. Synthesis of TCR cDNA relied on 5'RACE template switching, a step that introduced a universal primer site along with unique molecular identifiers. Priming of cDNA synthesis was performed from both the TCR alpha and TCR beta constant segments. Library amplification involved two PCR steps, and the second step added sample barcodes and sequencing adapters. Sequencing of the libraries was done on either Illumina HiSeq 2500 (2x100 bp) or NovaSeq (2x150 bp). Processing in the source paper ran as follows. MIGEC handled demultiplexing of reads and collapsing into UMI consensus sequences, while MiXCR performed V(D)J alignment. Using edgeR on replicate PBMC samples, clonotypes were called vaccine-responding if FDR was below 0.01 and the log2 fold change was above 5 up to day 15. Each bulk clonotype received a CD4 or CD8 identity based on whether the sequenced CD4 or CD8 repertoire contained that clonotype at higher abundance. TCRdb ran its own pipeline on the public reads, namely fastp trimming at Q25 and MiXCR clone calling, and kept in-frame beta chains. Entries are consolidated by CDR3 protein sequence, retaining the most common genes and DNA. The V and J calls follow TCRdb's processing rather than the paper's. A total of around 150,000 distinct CDR3 sequences appear in this sample, almost 7% of them only once. In total, the top ten clones hold more than 2% of the sample.

What the treatment or condition label conveys for this sample: live attenuated yellow fever vaccine strain. PBMCs were isolated from peripheral blood using a standard Ficoll-Paque protocol. CD4 and CD8 T-cell fractions were isolated with Dynabeads CD4 and CD8 positive selection kits. TriZol was used to extract RNA from bulk PBMCs, from CD4 and CD8 fractions, and from dextramer-positive and dextramer-negative fractions. The data derive from a study of T cells after yellow fever vaccination (dated by TCRdb to 2018 to 2020). Turning to the overall study: The SMART-Seq v4 Ultra Low Input RNA kit was used to prepare libraries from fractions with low cell numbers. To track T-cell clones before and after primary and booster YFV17D yellow fever vaccination, bulk TCR alpha and beta repertoires were sequenced longitudinally. Two healthy male donors made up the cohort, one aged 18 to 29 years and the other aged 30 to 40 years. Blood was drawn at multiple timepoints before and after primary and secondary immunization, with bulk PBMC replicates and cell subsets isolated. The paper as a whole reports these results and caveats: Computational filtering was required because FACS-sorted repertoires could contain abundant contaminating clonotypes from the bulk population. Compared with the primary T-cell response, the secondary T-cell response was weaker but faster, peaking on day 5 rather than day 15. A small fraction of clonotypes showed up in both the CD4 and CD8 compartments, probably as a result of convergent recombination. Because the study included only two donors, the extent to which the findings can be generalized is limited. After the booster, most clones that had expanded after primary vaccination were detected again (nearly 98% of CD4 and 70% to 90% of CD8), suggesting broad maintenance of memory.

The source material was CD4+ T cells sorted from PBMCs, sampled roughly 5 days after the first yellow fever vaccination. This chain is built from TRBV5-1 and TRBJ1-1, and perhaps TRBD1 as D gene, on 5 matching bases. The source is a man aged 18 to 30 who received the YFV17D yellow fever vaccine. The CDR3 loop reads CASSLGGAEFRAFF. The DNA sequence follows: TGCGCCAGCAGCTTGGGGGGCGCGGAGTTTCGAGCTTTCTTT. The full variable domain, completed from the reference TRBV5-1 and TRBJ1-1 proteins outside the CDR3, reads KAGVTQTPRYLIKTRGQQVTLSCSPISGHRSVSWYQQTPGQGLQFLFEYFSETQRNKGNFPGRFSGRQFSNSRSEMNVSTLELGDSALYLCASSLGGAEFRAFFGQGTRLTVV.